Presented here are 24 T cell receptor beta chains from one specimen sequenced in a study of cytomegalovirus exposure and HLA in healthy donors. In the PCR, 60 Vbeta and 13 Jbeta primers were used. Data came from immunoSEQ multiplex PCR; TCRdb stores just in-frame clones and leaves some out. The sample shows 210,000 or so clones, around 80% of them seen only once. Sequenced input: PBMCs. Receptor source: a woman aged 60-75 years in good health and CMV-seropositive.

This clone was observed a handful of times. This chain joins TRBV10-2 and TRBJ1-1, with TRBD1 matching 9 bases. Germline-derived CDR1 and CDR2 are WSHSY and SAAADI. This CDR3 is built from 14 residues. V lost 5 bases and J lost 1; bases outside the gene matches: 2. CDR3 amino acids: CASSPGQGNTEAFF. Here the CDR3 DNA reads TGCGCCAGCAGTCCGGGACAGGGGAACACTGAAGCTTTCTTT.

CDR3 DNA: TGTGCCAGTAGTATATTTGACAGGGCCGCAACTAATGAAAAACTGTTTTTT. It yields the protein CASSIFDRAATNEKLFF. V and J are TRBV19 and TRBJ1-4; 7 nucleotides line up with TRBD1. Germline CDR1 LNHDA, CDR2 SQIVND (reference sequence). This CDR3 region has 17 residues. After removal of 2 bases from V and 0 bases from J, the junction contained 6 bases not matched to a gene.

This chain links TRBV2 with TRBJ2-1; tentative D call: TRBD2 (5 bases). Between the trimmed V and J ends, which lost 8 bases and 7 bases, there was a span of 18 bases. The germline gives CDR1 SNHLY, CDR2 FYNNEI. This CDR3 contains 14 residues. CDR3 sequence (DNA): TGTGCCAGCTCGGCGGGTTCAAATTGGAATGAGCAGTTCTTC. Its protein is CASSAGSNWNEQFF.

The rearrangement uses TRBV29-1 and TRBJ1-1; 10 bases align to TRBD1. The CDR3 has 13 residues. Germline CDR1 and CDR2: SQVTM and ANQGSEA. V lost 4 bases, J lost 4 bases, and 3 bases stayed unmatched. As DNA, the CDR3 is TGCAGCGTTGCGGGACAGGGGCCCACTGAAGCTTTCTTT. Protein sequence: CSVAGQGPTEAFF.

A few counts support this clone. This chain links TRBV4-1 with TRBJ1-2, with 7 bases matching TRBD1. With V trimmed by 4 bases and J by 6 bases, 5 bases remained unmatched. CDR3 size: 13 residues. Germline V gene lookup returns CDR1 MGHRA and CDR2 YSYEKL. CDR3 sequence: CASSPKQGHGYTF. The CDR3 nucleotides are TGCGCCAGCAGCCCGAAACAGGGGCATGGCTACACCTTC.

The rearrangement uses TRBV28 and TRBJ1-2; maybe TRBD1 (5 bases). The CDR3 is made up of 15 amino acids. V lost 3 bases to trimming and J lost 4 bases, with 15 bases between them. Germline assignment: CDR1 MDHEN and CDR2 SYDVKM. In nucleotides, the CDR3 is TGTGCCAGCAGTTTTCGGGGGAGGCAGGGCTATGGCTACACCTTC. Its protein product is CASSFRGRQGYGYTF.

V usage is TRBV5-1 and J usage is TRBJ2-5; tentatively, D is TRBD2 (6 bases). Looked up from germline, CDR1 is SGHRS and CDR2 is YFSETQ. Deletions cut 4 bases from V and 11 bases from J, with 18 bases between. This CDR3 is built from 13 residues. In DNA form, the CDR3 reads TGCGCCAGCAGCCCGGGGGTTCAGGGCCAGCAGTACTTC. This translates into CASSPGVQGQQYF.

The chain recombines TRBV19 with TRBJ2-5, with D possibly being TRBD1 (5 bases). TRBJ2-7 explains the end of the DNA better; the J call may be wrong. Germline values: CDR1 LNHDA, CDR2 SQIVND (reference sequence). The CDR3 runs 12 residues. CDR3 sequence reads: CASSAPGYEQYF. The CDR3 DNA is TGTGCCAGTAGTGCCCCAGGGTACGAGCAGTACTTC.

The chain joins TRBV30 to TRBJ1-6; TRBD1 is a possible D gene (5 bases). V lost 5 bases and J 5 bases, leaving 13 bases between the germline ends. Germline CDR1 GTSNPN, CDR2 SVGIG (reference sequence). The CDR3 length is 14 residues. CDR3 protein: CAWGRGEDNSPLHF. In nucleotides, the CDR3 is TGTGCCTGGGGACGGGGGGAGGATAATTCACCCCTCCACTTT.

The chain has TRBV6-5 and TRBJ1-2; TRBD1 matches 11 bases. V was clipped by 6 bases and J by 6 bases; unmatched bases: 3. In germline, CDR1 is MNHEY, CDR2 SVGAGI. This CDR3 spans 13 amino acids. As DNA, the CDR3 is TGTGCCAGCAGCGGACAGGGGGCTAATGGCTACACCTTC. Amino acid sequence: CASSGQGANGYTF.

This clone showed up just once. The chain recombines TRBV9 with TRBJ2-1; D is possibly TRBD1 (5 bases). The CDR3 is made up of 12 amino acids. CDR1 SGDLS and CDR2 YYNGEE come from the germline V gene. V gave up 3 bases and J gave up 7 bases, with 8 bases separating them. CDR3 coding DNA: TGTGCCAGCAGCGCCCAGGGAAATGAGCAGTTCTTC. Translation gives CASSAQGNEQFF.

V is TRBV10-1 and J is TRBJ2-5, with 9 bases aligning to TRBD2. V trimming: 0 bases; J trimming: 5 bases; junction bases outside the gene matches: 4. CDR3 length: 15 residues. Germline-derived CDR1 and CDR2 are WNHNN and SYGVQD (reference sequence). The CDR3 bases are TGCGCCAGCAGTGAGTCTAGCGGGAGCAGGGAGACCCAGTACTTC. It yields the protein CASSESSGSRETQYF.

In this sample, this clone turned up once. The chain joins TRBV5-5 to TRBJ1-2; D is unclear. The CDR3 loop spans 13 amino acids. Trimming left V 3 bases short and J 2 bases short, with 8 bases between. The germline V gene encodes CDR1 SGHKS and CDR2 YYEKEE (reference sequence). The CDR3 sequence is CASSYTANYGYTF. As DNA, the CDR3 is TGTGCCAGCAGCTACACAGCCAACTATGGCTACACCTTC.

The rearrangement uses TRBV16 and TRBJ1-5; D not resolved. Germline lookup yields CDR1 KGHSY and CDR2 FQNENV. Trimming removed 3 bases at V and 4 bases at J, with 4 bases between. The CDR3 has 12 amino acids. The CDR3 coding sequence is TGTGCCAGCAGCCAGAGTAATCAGCCCCAGCATTTT. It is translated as CASSQSNQPQHF.

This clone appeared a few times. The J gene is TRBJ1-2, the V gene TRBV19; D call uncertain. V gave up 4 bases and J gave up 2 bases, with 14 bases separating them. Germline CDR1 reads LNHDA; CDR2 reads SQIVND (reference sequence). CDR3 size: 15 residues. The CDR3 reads CASSTPLALNYGYTF. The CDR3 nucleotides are TGTGCCAGTAGTACCCCTTTAGCCTTAAACTATGGCTACACCTTC.

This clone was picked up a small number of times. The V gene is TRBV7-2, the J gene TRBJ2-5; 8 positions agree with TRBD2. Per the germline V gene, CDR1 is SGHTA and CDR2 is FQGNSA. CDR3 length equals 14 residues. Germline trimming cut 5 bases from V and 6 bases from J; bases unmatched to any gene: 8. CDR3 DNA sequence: TGTGCCAGCAGCCCCGGGACTAGGGGACAGACCCAGTACTTC. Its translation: CASSPGTRGQTQYF. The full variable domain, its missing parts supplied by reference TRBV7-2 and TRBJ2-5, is GAGVSQSPSNKVTEKGKDVELRCDPISGHTALYWYRQSLGQGLEFLIYFQGNSAPDKSGLPSDRFSAERTGGSVSTLTIQRTQQEDSAVYLCASSPGTRGQTQYFGPGTRLLVL.

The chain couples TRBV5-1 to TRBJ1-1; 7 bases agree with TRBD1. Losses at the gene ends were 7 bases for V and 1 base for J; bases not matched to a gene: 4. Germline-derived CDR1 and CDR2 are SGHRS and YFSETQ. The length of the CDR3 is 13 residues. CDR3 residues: CASGTAQNTEAFF. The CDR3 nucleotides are TGCGCCAGCGGGACAGCTCAGAACACTGAAGCTTTCTTT.

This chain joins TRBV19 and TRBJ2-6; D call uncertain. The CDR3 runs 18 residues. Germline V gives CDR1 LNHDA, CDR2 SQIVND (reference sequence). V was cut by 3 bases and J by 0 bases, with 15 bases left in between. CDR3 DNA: TGTGCCAGTAGTATCTCGGCAGGTCTGTTCTCTGGGGCCAACGTCCTGACTTTC. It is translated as CASSISAGLFSGANVLTF.

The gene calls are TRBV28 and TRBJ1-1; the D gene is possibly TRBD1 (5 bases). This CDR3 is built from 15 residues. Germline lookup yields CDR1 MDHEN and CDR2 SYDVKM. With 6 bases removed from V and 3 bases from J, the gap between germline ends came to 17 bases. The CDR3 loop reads CASSAKQGWDTEAFF. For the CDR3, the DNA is TGTGCCAGCAGCGCGAAGCAGGGTTGGGACACTGAAGCTTTCTTT.

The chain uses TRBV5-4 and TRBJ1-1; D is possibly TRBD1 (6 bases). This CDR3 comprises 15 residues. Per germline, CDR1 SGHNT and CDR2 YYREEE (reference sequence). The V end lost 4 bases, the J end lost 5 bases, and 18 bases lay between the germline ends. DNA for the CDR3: TGTGCCAGCAGCCGGGGGGGCGCGGGTAAAACTGAAGCTTTCTTT. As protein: CASSRGGAGKTEAFF.

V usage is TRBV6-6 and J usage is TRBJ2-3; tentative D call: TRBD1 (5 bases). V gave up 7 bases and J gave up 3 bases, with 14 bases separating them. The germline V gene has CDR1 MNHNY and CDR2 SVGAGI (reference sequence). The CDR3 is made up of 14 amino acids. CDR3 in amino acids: CASNPSRVTDTQYF. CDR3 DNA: TGTGCCAGCAACCCGTCCAGGGTGACAGATACGCAGTATTTT.

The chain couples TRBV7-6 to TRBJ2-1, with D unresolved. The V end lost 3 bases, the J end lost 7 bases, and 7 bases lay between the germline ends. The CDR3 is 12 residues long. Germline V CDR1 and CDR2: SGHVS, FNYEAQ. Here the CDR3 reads CASSFVGNEQFF. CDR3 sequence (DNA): TGTGCCAGCAGCTTTGTCGGGAATGAGCAGTTCTTC.

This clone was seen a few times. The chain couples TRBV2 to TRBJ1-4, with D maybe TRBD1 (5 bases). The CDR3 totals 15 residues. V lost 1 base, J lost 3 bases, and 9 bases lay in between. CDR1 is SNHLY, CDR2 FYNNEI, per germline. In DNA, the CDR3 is TGTGCCAGCAGTGAAGTAACAGGACCTAATGAAAAACTGTTTTTT. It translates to CASSEVTGPNEKLFF.

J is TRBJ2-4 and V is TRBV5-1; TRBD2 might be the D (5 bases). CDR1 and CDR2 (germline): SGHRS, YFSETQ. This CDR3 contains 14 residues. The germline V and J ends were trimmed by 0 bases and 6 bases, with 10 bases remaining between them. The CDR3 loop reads CASSLVEGSNIQYF. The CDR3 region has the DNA TGCGCCAGCAGCTTGGTCGAGGGTTCAAACATTCAGTACTTC.